This T cell receptor beta chain was recovered during a study of blood T cell repertoires in COVID-19. On the study more broadly: The analysed material was cDNA or gDNA that came from T cells, B-cell-depleted T cells, or PBMCs.

This clone has a handful of counts. Per the authors' pipeline: How many nucleated cells were present was estimated from reference gene primer amplification. TCRdb's table, derived via immunoSEQ multiplex PCR, lists solely in-frame clones and lacks some. V and J calls and clone size come straight from that table; D and trimming were deduced from the DNA. The profile shows fewer than 110,000 clones, more than 70% of them singletons. Trimming cost V 0 bases and J 4 bases, with 22 bases left between them. Germline CDR1 reads SQVTM; CDR2 reads ANQGSEA. The CDR3 has 17 amino acids. This clonotype was obtained from a woman of 80 years or more in a cohort sampled during active COVID-19. Source material: peripheral blood. This chain connects TRBV29-1 to TRBJ2-7; D may be TRBD1 (6 bases). The CDR3 nucleotides read TGCAGCGTTGAAGACCGGGGTGGAGCTAGGACAGTGTACGAGCAGTACTTC. This sequence encodes CSVEDRGGARTVYEQYF.